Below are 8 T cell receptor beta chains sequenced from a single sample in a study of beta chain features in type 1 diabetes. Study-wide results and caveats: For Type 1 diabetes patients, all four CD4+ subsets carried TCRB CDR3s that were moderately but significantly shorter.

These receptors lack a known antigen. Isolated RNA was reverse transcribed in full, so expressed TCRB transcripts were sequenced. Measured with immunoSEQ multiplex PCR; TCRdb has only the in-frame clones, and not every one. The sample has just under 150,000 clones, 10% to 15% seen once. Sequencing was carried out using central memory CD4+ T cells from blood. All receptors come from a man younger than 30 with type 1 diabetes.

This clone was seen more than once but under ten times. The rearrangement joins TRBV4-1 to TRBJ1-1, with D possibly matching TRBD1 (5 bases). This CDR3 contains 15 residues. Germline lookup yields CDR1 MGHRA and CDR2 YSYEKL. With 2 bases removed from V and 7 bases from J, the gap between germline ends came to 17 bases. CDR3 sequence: CASSQPGTAVGEAFF. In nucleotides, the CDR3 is TGCGCCAGCAGCCAACCCGGGACTGCCGTAGGTGAAGCTTTCTTT.

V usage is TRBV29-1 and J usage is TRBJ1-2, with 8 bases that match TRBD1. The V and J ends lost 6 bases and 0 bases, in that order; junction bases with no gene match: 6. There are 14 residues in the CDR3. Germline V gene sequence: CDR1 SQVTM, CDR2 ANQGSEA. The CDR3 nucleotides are TGCAGCGTCCGACAGGGGTTAACTAACTATGGCTACACCTTC. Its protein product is CSVRQGLTNYGYTF.

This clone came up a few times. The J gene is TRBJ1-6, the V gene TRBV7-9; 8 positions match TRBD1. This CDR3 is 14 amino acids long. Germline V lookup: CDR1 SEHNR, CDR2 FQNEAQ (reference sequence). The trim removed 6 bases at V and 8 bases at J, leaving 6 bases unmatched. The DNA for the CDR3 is TGTGCCAGCAGGTTGACAGGGGAGTATTCACCCCTCCACTTT. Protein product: CASRLTGEYSPLHF. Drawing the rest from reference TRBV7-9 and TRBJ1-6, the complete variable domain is DTGVSQNPRHKITKRGQNVTFRCDPISEHNRLYWYRQTLGQGPEFLTYFQNEAQLEKSRLLSDRFSAERPKGSFSTLEIQRTEQGDSAMYLCASRLTGEYSPLHFGNGTRLTVT.

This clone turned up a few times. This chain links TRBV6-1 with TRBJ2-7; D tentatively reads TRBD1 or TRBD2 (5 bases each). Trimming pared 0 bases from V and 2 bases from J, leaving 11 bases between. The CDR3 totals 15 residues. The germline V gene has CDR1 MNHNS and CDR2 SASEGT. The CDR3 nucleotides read TGTGCCAGCAGTGAAGCGATGAGGGGACCCTACGAGCAGTACTTC. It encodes CASSEAMRGPYEQYF.

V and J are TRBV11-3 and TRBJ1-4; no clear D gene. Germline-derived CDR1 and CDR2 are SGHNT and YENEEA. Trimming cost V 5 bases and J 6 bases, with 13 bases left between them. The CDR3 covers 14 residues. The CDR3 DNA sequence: TGTGCCAGCAGCCCGGCCGGCTCCGATGAAAAACTGTTTTTT. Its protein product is CASSPAGSDEKLFF.

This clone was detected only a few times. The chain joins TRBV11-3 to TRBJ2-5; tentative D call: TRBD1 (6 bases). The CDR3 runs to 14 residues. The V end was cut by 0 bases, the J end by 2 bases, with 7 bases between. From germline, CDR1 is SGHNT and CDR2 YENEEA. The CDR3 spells CASSLEQGQETQYF. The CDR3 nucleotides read TGTGCCAGCAGCTTAGAACAGGGACAAGAGACCCAGTACTTC.

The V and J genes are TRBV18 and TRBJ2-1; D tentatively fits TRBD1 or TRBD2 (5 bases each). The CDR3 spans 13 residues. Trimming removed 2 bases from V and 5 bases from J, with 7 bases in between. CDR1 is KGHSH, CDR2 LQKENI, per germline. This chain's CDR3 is CASSPGGDNEQFF. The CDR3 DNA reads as TGTGCCAGCTCACCAGGGGGAGACAATGAGCAGTTCTTC. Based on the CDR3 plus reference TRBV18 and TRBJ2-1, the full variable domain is NAGVMQNPRHLVRRRGQEARLRCSPMKGHSHVYWYRQLPEEGLKFMVYLQKENIIDESGMPKERFSAEFPKEGPSILRIQQVVRGDSAAYFCASSPGGDNEQFFGPGTRLTVL.

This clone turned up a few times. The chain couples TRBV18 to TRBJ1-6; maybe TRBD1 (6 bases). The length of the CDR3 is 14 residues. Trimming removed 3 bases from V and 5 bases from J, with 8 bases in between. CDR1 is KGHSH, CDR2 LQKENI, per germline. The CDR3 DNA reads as TGTGCCAGCTCACCTCAGGGGAATAATTCACCCCTCCACTTT. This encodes CASSPQGNNSPLHF.